This T cell receptor (beta chain) was sequenced in a study of CDR3 diversity in severe acne. In this sample, this clonotype turned up a few times. A read error may account for a junction end that differs from germline. This CDR3 is built from 15 residues. The germline V gene encodes CDR1 GTSNPN and CDR2 SVGIG (reference sequence). MiXCR was run by TCRdb on the PCR reads, yielding one entry per CDR3 protein. The sample holds almost 85,000 distinct CDR3 sequences, under 60% seen once. The source of this sequence is a male donor in good health, without acne. Sequenced input: blood. The chain joins TRBV30 to TRBJ1-6; D gene unclear. The CDR3 is CAWSVLVPYNPPLHF. CDR3 nucleotides: TGTGCCTGGAGTGTACTGGTGCCCTATAATCCACCCCTCCACTTT.